Shown below are 15 T cell receptor beta chains from a single sample sequenced in a study of CD8 T cells in Susac syndrome. With random hexamers, roughly 0.5 to 1 ug RNA was reverse transcribed. TCRdb reprocessed the immunoSEQ multiplex PCR reads via MiXCR and lists one record per CDR3 protein. Among approximately 150,000 distinct CDR3 sequences listed, 93% were seen once. The source material was CD4+ T cells from PBMCs. Receptors originate from a human donor in good health.

The V and J genes are TRBV19 and TRBJ1-3; unclear D gene. CDR1 LNHDA and CDR2 SQIVND come from the germline V gene (reference sequence). Deletions cut 7 bases from V and 0 bases from J, with 16 bases between. The CDR3 totals 16 residues. CDR3 loop: CASTSGIFSSGNTIYF. CDR3 DNA sequence: TGTGCCAGTACCAGCGGGATCTTCAGCTCTGGAAACACCATATATTTT.

This clonotype came up once. This rearrangement joins TRBV29-1 to TRBJ1-3; D uncertain. The ends were cut back, 4 bases at V and 3 bases at J, with 7 bases in the middle. Germline loops: CDR1 SQVTM, CDR2 ANQGSEA. This CDR3 region has 12 residues. CDR3 DNA sequence: TGCAGCGTTGGGGTTGGTGGAAACACCATATATTTT. The encoded protein is CSVGVGGNTIYF.

The chain links TRBV15 to TRBJ1-2; D gene uncertain. The CDR3 is 14 amino acids. V shed 0 bases and J shed 7 bases, with 12 bases lying between them. Germline V gene data show CDR1 as LNHNV and CDR2 as YYDKDF (reference sequence). The CDR3 reads CATSRDDRFGGYTF. For the CDR3, the DNA is TGTGCCACCAGCAGAGATGATCGGTTTGGTGGCTACACCTTC.

The chain employs TRBV5-1 and TRBJ2-3, with 8 bases fitting TRBD1. The CDR3 contains 14 residues. V was clipped by 5 bases and J by 4 bases; unmatched bases: 6. CDR1 is SGHRS, CDR2 YFSETQ, per germline. This CDR3 is CASRALTGADTQYF. CDR3 DNA: TGCGCCAGCAGGGCCCTGACAGGGGCAGATACGCAGTATTTT.

V and J are TRBV3-1 and TRBJ1-4, with D tentatively TRBD1 (6 bases). CDR3 size: 16 residues. The V and J ends lost 4 bases and 1 base respectively, with 13 bases between them. Germline CDR1 and CDR2: LGHDT and YNNKEL (reference sequence). The CDR3 nucleotides read TGTGCCAGCAGCCTCGGGACACCCAAAACTAATGAAAAACTGTTTTTT. This encodes CASSLGTPKTNEKLFF.

This chain joins TRBV5-1 and TRBJ2-7; TRBD1 might be the D (5 bases). The germline V gene has CDR1 SGHRS and CDR2 YFSETQ. There are 14 residues in the CDR3. V was cut by 3 bases and J by 2 bases, with 12 bases left in between. CDR3 DNA sequence: TGCGCCAGCAGCTCATCAGGGTTTACCTACGAGCAGTACTTC. It translates to CASSSSGFTYEQYF.

The chain carries TRBV29-1 and TRBJ2-3; 7 bases map to TRBD1. After removal of 4 bases from V and 5 bases from J, the junction contained 18 bases not matched to a gene. Germline CDR1 SQVTM, CDR2 ANQGSEA. The CDR3 has 17 amino acids. The CDR3 DNA sequence: TGCAGCGTTGCGGGGACAGTCGGGGCCTTATTGAGAGATACGCAGTATTTT. Translating gives CSVAGTVGALLRDTQYF.

V and J are TRBV29-1 and TRBJ1-1; D possibly corresponds to TRBD1 (5 bases). Germline loops: CDR1 SQVTM, CDR2 ANQGSEA. Trimming pared 3 bases from V and 6 bases from J, leaving 11 bases between. The CDR3 covers 12 residues. This chain's CDR3 is CSVEGPEAEAFF. The DNA of the CDR3 is TGCAGCGTTGAGGGACCAGAGGCTGAAGCTTTCTTT.

The chain recombines TRBV20-1 with TRBJ1-1; tentatively, D is TRBD1 (5 bases). The CDR3 runs 14 residues. Per the germline V gene, CDR1 is DFQATT and CDR2 is SNEGSKA (reference sequence). The V end lost 6 bases, the J end lost 10 bases, and 24 bases lay between the germline ends. The CDR3 spells CSAAHPFTGGGAFF. CDR3 in DNA: TGCAGTGCAGCCCACCCGTTCACAGGAGGCGGAGCTTTCTTT.

The V call is TRBV29-1, the J call TRBJ2-7, with D possibly matching TRBD1 (6 bases). The CDR3 extends over 13 amino acids. Germline loops: CDR1 SQVTM, CDR2 ANQGSEA. Trimming took 6 bases from V and 5 from J, leaving 17 bases between them. This chain's CDR3 is CSVATGTKDEQYF. The CDR3 DNA sequence: TGCAGCGTGGCCACCGGGACAAAAGACGAGCAGTACTTC.

This chain links TRBV23-1 with TRBJ1-2; D gene ambiguous. TRBV23-1 is annotated as an ORF whose role is uncertain. V lost 2 bases and J 7 bases, leaving 8 bases between the germline ends. This CDR3 contains 12 residues. The CDR3 reads CASSQRAAGYTF. As DNA, the CDR3 is TGCGCCAGCAGTCAACGGGCCGCTGGCTACACCTTC.

CDR3 nucleotide sequence: TGTGCCAGCAGCCGACAGGGGAACACTGAAGCTTTCTTT. This gives the protein CASSRQGNTEAFF. The V call is TRBV3-1, the J call TRBJ1-1; 7 nucleotides line up with TRBD1. Germline V gene data show CDR1 as LGHDT and CDR2 as YNNKEL (reference sequence). J lost 1 base, V lost 4 bases, and 0 bases had no gene match. The CDR3 spans 13 residues.

The chain is built from TRBV29-1 and TRBJ1-1; no reliable D call. This CDR3 has 15 residues. Looked up from germline, CDR1 is SQVTM and CDR2 is ANQGSEA. V shed 5 bases and J shed 6 bases, with 22 bases lying between them. The CDR3 DNA sequence: TGCAGCGTTTCGCGGTACGGGGTCGTGGGTTCTGAAGCTTTCTTT. It specifies CSVSRYGVVGSEAFF.

V is TRBV20-1 and J is TRBJ1-2, with 11 positions matching TRBD1. V gave up 7 bases and J gave up 7 bases; unmatched junction bases: 8. The CDR3 covers 13 residues. Germline CDR1 is DFQATT and CDR2 is SNEGSKA (reference sequence). The CDR3 here is CSVIHGQGAGYTF. In DNA form, the CDR3 reads TGCAGTGTTATACATGGACAGGGGGCTGGCTACACCTTC.

J is TRBJ2-3 and V is TRBV2, with 9 bases matching TRBD1. The V segment lost 11 bases and the J segment 1 base; nucleotides outside the gene matches: 4. CDR3 size: 13 residues. Germline CDR1 is SNHLY and CDR2 is FYNNEI. In DNA, the CDR3 is TGTGCCGGTCACAGGGGGCGCACAGATACGCAGTATTTT. Translating it yields CAGHRGRTDTQYF. Drawing the rest from reference TRBV2 and TRBJ2-3, the complete variable domain is EPEVTQTPSHQVTQMGQEVILRCVPISNHLYFYWYRQILGQKVEFLVSFYNNEISEKSEIFDDQFSVERPDGSNFTLKIRSTKLEDSAMYFCAGHRGRTDTQYFGPGTRLTVL.